The 2 T cell receptor beta chains below were found in one sample sequenced in a study of T cell responses to AZD1222 COVID-19 vaccine. The table came from immunoSEQ multiplex PCR; TCRdb's copy has only in-frame clones and leaves some out. This sample has about 140,000 clones, with roughly 86% found just once. Sequences were derived from peripheral blood, sampled 28 days after the second dose of the MenACWY control vaccine. The receptors come from an adult who received the MenACWY meningococcal vaccine as a control.

This rearrangement joins TRBV4-1 to TRBJ1-3; 7 nucleotides align to TRBD1. Unmatched junction bases numbered 6, after V lost 4 bases and J lost 0 bases. CDR1 is MGHRA and CDR2 is YSYEKL in the germline V gene. The CDR3 runs 16 residues. The CDR3, as DNA: TGCGCCAGCAGCCTAGGGGACAGCCTCTCTGGAAACACCATATATTTT. It translates to CASSLGDSLSGNTIYF.

V and J are TRBV10-3 and TRBJ2-7; 8 bases agree with TRBD2. CDR3 length: 14 amino acids. Germline trimming cut 6 bases from V and 1 base from J; bases unmatched to any gene: 5. Germline V lookup: CDR1 ENHRY, CDR2 SYGVKD. The CDR3 region is CAIRSGGGSYEQYF. DNA of the CDR3: TGTGCCATCAGGAGCGGGGGCGGGTCCTACGAGCAGTACTTC.